The source of this T cell receptor beta chain is a study of post-analysis software for immune sequencing data. Carried by the TCR beta cDNA libraries were unique molecular identifiers. Between about 1 and 11 million T cells gave rise to around 500,000 cDNA molecules. MiXCR, run by TCRdb on the PCR reads, gives a single entry per CDR3 protein. The sample lists about 540,000 distinct CDR3 sequences, around a third occurring once. A word on this clonotype: Its antigen remains unknown.

General study findings and limits: Controls had significantly higher normalized Chao1 diversity than multiple sclerosis patients. The authors found that F measure strongly co-clustered same-batch samples.

The clonotype comes from a girl aged 2-17 years with multiple sclerosis. Sequenced: blood.

The CDR3 sequence is CASSQSRDTQYF. The CDR3 DNA sequence: TGCGCCAGCAGCCAATCACGGGATACGCAGTATTTT. The chain carries TRBV10-2 and TRBJ2-3, with D hard to call. This CDR3 is built from 12 residues. Trimming removed 6 bases at V and 6 bases at J, with 10 bases between. Per germline, CDR1 WSHSY and CDR2 SAAADI.